This T cell receptor (beta chain) was sequenced during a study of blood T cell repertoires in COVID-19. Assay: immunoSEQ multiplex PCR; the TCRdb copy retains only in-frame clones and omits some. The table lists about 380,000 clones, more than 70% of them singletons. The CDR3 is made up of 13 amino acids. V dropped 2 bases and J dropped 3 bases, with 7 bases sitting between them. CDR1 is MNHEY, CDR2 SMNVEV, per germline (reference sequence). Remarks on this clone: Other DNA sequences from this sample encode an identical CDR3 as well.

The clonotype originates from a man in his forties with acute or convalescent COVID-19. Sequenced input: peripheral blood. The chain joins TRBV27 to TRBJ1-1; D possibly corresponds to TRBD1 (5 bases). CDR3 DNA sequence: TGTGCCAGCAGTTTACGGGGGTACACTGAAGCTTTCTTT. The encoded protein is CASSLRGYTEAFF.